This record concerns one T cell receptor (beta chain) sequence. The CDR3 loop spans 15 amino acids. Germline V gene lookup returns CDR1 SGHNT and CDR2 YYREEE (reference sequence). Trimming cost V 6 bases and J 2 bases, with 16 bases left between them. Patients with Susac syndrome met diagnostic criteria defined recently for definite or probable disease. Negative magnetic isolation gave CD8+ and CD4+ cells; FACS enriched CD8+ TEMRA. This sample was taken from a study of CD8 T cells in Susac syndrome. Looking at the study overall: Among the Susac syndrome patients sequenced, over 5 had active disease and fewer than 10 were in remission.

Random hexamers were used to reverse transcribe the RNA input (about 0.5 to 1 ug). TCRdb reprocessed the immunoSEQ multiplex PCR reads via MiXCR and lists one record per CDR3 protein. The repertoire holds more than 150,000 distinct CDR3 sequences, more than 95% seen once, with about 0.12% in the top ten. Sequencing input: CD4+ T cells from PBMCs. The TCR sequence derives from a human donor with Susac syndrome. The chain links TRBV5-4 to TRBJ2-3; weak D call: TRBD2 (6 bases). For the CDR3, the DNA is TGTGCCAGCACCCTGCCTGGAGGGACCACAGATACGCAGTATTTT. It translates to CASTLPGGTTDTQYF.